The clone carrying this T cell receptor (beta chain) came up a few times. Antigen: not known. The PCR had 60 Vbeta and 13 Jbeta primers. Sequencing used immunoSEQ multiplex PCR; TCRdb keeps in-frame clones, though not all of them. The sample carries 97,000 or so clones, about 81% recorded once. The data originate from a study of cytomegalovirus exposure and HLA in healthy donors. General study findings and limits: Confirmation was obtained in vitro that a few CMV-associated chains are specific for CMV antigens.

The TCR comes from a man in his forties in good health and CMV-seronegative. Sequences were obtained from PBMCs.

This chain's CDR3 is CSVLGLGAAEPFF. The CDR3 DNA sequence: TGCAGCGTTTTGGGCCTGGGAGCGGCTGAACCGTTCTTC. The chain uses TRBV29-1 and TRBJ2-1; perhaps TRBD2 as D (5 bases). Germline V gene sequence: CDR1 SQVTM, CDR2 ANQGSEA. The V end was cut by 5 bases, the J end by 15 bases, with 23 bases between. The CDR3 contains 13 residues.